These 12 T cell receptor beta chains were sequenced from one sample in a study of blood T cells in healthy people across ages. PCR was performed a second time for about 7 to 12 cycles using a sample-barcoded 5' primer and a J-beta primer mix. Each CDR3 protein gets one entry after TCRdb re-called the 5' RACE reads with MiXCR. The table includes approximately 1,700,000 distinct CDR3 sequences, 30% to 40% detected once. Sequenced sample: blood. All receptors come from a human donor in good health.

The CDR3 DNA sequence: TGTGCCAGCAGCGAGAACCCTTTCGGGGATACGCAGTATTTT. Translation: CASSENPFGDTQYF. This rearrangement joins TRBV9 to TRBJ2-3; D not certain. The CDR3 is 14 residues long. The germline gives CDR1 SGDLS, CDR2 YYNGEE. The V end was cut by 3 bases, the J end by 6 bases, with 14 bases between.

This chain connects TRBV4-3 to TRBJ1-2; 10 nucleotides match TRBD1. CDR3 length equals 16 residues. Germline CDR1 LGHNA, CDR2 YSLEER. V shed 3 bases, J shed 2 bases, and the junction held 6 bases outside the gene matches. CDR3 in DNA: TGCGCCAGCAGCCAGGGACCGGGACAGGGGAACTATGGCTACACCTTC. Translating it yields CASSQGPGQGNYGYTF.

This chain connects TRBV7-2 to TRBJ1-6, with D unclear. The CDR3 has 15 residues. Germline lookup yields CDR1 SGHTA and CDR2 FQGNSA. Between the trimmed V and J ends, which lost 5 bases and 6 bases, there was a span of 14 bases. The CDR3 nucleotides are TGTGCCAGCAGCGATTCCGGGCTTGGTAATTCACCCCTCCACTTT. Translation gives CASSDSGLGNSPLHF.

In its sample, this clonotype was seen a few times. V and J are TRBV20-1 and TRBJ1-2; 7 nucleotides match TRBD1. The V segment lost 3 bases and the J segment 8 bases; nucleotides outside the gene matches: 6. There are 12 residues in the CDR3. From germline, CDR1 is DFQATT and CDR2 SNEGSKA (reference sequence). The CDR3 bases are TGCAGTGCTAGCCTCAGGGGGGAAGGCTACACCTTC. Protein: CSASLRGEGYTF.

The DNA of the CDR3 is TGCAGCGTTGGACGGCAGGAAGAGACCCAGTACTTC. Translated: CSVGRQEETQYF. This chain connects TRBV29-1 to TRBJ2-5; no reliable D call. CDR3 size: 12 residues. CDR1 and CDR2 (germline): SQVTM, ANQGSEA. V lost 4 bases and J 3 bases, leaving 9 bases between the germline ends.

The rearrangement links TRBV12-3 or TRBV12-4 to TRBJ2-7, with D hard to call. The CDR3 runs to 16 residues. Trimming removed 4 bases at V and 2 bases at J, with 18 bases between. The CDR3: CASSSNLRYYPYEQYF. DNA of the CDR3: TGTGCCAGCAGTTCCAATTTGCGGTACTATCCCTACGAGCAGTACTTC.

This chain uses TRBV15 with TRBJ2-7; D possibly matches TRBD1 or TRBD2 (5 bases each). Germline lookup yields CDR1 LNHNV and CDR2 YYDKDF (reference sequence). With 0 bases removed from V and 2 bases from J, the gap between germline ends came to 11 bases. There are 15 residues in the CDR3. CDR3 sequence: CATSRDRDGPYEQYF. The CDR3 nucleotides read TGTGCCACCAGCAGAGATAGGGACGGACCCTACGAGCAGTACTTC.

The CDR3 loop is CASSVRARVELRTDTQYF. The DNA of the CDR3 is TGTGCCAGCAGCGTGAGAGCCCGGGTCGAACTACGCACAGATACGCAGTATTTT. This chain uses TRBV9 with TRBJ2-3; no definite D call. CDR1 and CDR2 (germline): SGDLS, YYNGEE. The germline V and J ends were trimmed by 2 bases and 1 base, with 20 bases remaining between them. This CDR3 contains 18 residues.

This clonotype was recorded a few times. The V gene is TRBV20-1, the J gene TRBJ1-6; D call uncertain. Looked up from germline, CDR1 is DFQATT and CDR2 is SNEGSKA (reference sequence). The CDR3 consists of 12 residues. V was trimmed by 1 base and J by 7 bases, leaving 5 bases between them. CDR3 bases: TGCAGTGCTAGAGTGGGGAATTCACCCCTCCACTTT. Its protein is CSARVGNSPLHF.

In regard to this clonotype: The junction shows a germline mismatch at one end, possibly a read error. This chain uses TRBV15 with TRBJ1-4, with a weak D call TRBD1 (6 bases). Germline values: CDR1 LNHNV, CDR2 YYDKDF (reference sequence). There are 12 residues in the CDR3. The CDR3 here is CATRGSGEKLFF. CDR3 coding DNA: TGTGCAACCAGGGGCTCAGGTGAAAAACTGTTTTTT.

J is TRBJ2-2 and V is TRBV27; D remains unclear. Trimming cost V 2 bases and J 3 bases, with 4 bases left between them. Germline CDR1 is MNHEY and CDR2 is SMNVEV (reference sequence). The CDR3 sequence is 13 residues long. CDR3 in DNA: TGTGCCAGCAGTTTACAGTACACCGGGGAGCTGTTTTTT. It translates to CASSLQYTGELFF.

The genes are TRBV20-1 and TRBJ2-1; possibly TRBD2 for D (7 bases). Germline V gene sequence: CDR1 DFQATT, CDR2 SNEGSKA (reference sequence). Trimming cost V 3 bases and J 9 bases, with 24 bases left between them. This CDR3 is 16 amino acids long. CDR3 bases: TGCAGTGCTAGCCCGGGGGTTGCGGGGGCCGACAGTGAGCAGTTCTTC. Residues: CSASPGVAGADSEQFF.